The TCR beta chain described here comes from a study of memory CD4+ T cells and cytomegalovirus serostatus. About the research overall: Healthy Belgian adult donors included about nine CMV-positive and 24 CMV-negative people. Whole-study results and caveats: A US-trained random forest predicted CMV serostatus with median AUC around 0.9.

The sort gate was single viable CD3+CD4+CD8-CD45RO+ cells for memory CD4+ T cells. Germline V gene sequence: CDR1 MNHNY, CDR2 SVGAGI (reference sequence). The CDR3 has 14 amino acids. V shed 5 bases, J shed 4 bases, and the junction held 6 bases outside the gene matches. A remark on this clone: Its target is not known.

As processed by the authors: Out-of-frame sequences were removed, leaving some 2 million distinct TCRbeta sequences. The repertoire was sequenced with immunoSEQ multiplex PCR; TCRdb's copy has only in-frame clones and lacks some. V, J and clone size are taken as reported in that table, and D and trimming were inferred from the DNA itself. The sample carries tens of thousands of clones, 82% recorded once. The sequence came from an adult in good health and CMV-seronegative. The sample taken for sequencing was memory CD4+ T cells from blood. This chain connects TRBV6-6 to TRBJ2-3; the match to TRBD1 covers 7 bases. The CDR3 DNA reads TGTGCCAGCAGTAGATCAGGGGGAGCAGATACGCAGTATTTT. Translated, it gives CASSRSGGADTQYF.